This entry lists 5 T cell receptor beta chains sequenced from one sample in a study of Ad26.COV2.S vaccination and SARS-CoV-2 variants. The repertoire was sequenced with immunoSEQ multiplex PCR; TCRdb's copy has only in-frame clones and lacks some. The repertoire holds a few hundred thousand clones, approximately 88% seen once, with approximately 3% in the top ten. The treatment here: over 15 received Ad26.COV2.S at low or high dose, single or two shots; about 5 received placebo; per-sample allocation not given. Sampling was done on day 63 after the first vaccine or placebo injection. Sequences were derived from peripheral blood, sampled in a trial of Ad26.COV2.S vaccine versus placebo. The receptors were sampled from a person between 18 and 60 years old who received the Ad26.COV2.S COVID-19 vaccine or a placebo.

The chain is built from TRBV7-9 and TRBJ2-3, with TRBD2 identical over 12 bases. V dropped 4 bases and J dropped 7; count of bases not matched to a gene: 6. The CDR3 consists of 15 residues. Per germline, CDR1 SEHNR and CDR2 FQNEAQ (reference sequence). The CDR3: CASSSTSGSGNTQYF. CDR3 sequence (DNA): TGTGCCAGCAGCTCGACTAGCGGGAGTGGTAATACGCAGTATTTT.

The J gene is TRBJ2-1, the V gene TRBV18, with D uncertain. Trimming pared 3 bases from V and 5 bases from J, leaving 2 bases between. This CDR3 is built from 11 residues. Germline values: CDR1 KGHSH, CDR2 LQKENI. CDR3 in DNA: TGTGCCAGCTCACCTCACAATGAGCAGTTCTTC. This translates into CASSPHNEQFF.

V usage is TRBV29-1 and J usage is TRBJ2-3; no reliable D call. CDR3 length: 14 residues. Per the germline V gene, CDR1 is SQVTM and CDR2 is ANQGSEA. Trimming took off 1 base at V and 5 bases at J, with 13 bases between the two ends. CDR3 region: CSVEVRSPGDTQYF. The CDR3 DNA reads TGCAGCGTTGAAGTTCGCTCTCCCGGAGATACGCAGTATTTT.

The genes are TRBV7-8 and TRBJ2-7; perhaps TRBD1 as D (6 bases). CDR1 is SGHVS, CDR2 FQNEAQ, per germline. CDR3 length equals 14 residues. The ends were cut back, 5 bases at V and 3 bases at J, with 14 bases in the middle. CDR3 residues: CASSQRDTHYEQYV. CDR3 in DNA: TGTGCCAGCAGCCAAAGGGACACCCACTACGAGCAGTACGTC.

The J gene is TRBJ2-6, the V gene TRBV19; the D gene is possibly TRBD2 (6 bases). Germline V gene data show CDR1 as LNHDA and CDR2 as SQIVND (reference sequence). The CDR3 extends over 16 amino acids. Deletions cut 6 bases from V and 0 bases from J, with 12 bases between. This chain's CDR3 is CASSTLGSSGANVLTF. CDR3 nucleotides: TGTGCCAGTAGCACGCTCGGGAGCTCTGGGGCCAACGTCCTGACTTTC. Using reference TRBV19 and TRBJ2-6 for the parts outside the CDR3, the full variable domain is DGGITQSPKYLFRKEGQNVTLSCEQNLNHDAMYWYRQDPGQGLRLIYYSQIVNDFQKGDIAEGYSVSREKKESFPLTVTSAQKNPTAFYLCASSTLGSSGANVLTFGAGSRLTVL.